These T cell receptor beta chains were read from a single sample in a study of type 1 regulatory T cells. Their specific antigens are unknown. TCRdb reprocessed the reads via MiXCR and lists one record per CDR3 protein. Here the sample spans about 39,000 distinct CDR3 sequences, 9% to 15% being singletons. Material for sequencing was cultured non-Tr1 T cells, either the whole culture or a sorted T cell fraction (not recorded which). The origin of the receptors is a human donor in good health. Both conserved end residues are part of each CDR3.

TRBJ1-2,TRBV9,CASSVSGWAVANYGYTF
TRBJ2-1,TRBV5-1,CASSFGLPSGHNEQFF
TRBJ2-7,TRBV5-5,CASTPDPNPGYEQYF
TRBJ2-7,TRBV30,CAWTAGLEQYF
TRBJ1-2,TRBV5-1,CASSFDGGISGYTF
TRBJ2-3,TRBV20-1,CSAQGWGYTQYF
TRBJ1-2,TRBV18,CASSSDSGTRRGYTF
TRBJ2-1,TRBV20-1,CSARKTTGGTRGNEQFF
TRBJ2-7,TRBV5-1,CASSLAGYLQYF
TRBJ1-1,TRBV30,CAWSVNRGAFF
TRBJ1-2,TRBV10-2,CASSEWDRGQAGYTF
TRBJ1-2,TRBV20-1,CSARVYSYGYTF
TRBJ2-4,TRBV5-4,CASSFPPGTGGNIQYF
TRBJ1-1,TRBV20-1,CSARFGGPNTGAFF
TRBJ2-3,TRBV5-1,CASSRRTSGTDTQYF
TRBJ2-5,TRBV7-2,CASSLDPMETQYF
TRBJ1-2,TRBV20-1,CSATDRGRLDYGYTF
TRBJ2-3,TRBV7-2,CASSFLERPNTQYF
TRBJ2-3,TRBV20-1,CSASSRAADTQYF
TRBJ2-1,TRBV7-3,CASSLFGTNEQFF
TRBJ2-1,TRBV5-1,CASSPGQGIYNEQFF
TRBJ2-7,TRBV7-2,CASSTSNYEQYF
TRBJ2-7,TRBV5-6,CASSSLAGAPHEQYF
TRBJ2-3,TRBV20-1,CSARRGGTDTQYF